Listed below are T cell receptor beta chains from one sample, sequenced in a study of cytomegalovirus exposure and HLA in healthy donors. Generated by immunoSEQ multiplex PCR, the TCRdb table keeps only in-frame clones and is missing some. The sample holds 100,000 or so clones. The sequencing sample was made of PBMCs. Receptor source: a man between 45 and 60 years old in good health and CMV-seronegative. CDR3s leave out the opening cysteine and the closing phenylalanine or tryptophan. Fields, in order: J gene, V gene, CDR3 protein.

>TRBJ1-1|TRBV10-3
AIRQGAEAF
>TRBJ2-7|TRBV6-1
ASSDLGTGGDEQY
>TRBJ2-7|TRBV7-3
ASSAIVFGEQY
>TRBJ2-2|TRBV5-8
ARSRQTGGRGNTGELF
>TRBJ2-2|TRBV19
ASKQGAGELF
>TRBJ1-1|TRBV10-1
ASRATVNTEAF
>TRBJ2-5|TRBV6-1
ASSESGGGETQY
>TRBJ2-5|TRBV25-1
ASSNPGQGTQETQY
>TRBJ1-3|TRBV5-1
ASSLGQGNTIY
>TRBJ2-1|TRBV5-1
ASTSETGQRTNEQF
>TRBJ2-5|TRBV2
ASSSASGETQY
>TRBJ1-1|TRBV5-6
ASGERGGNTEAF
>TRBJ2-7|TRBV6-5
AAAAGPSYEQY
>TRBJ1-1|TRBV23-1
ASSQKLEAF
>TRBJ1-4|TRBV6-1
ASSHKDSRNEKLF
>TRBJ1-1|TRBV19
ASSILGPTGFTEAF
>TRBJ1-1|TRBV6-5
ASSYSTPNTEAF
>TRBJ2-3|TRBV12-5
ASGRGTAYTDTQY
>TRBJ2-3|TRBV10-1
ASSKGQGWVPGQY
>TRBJ1-5|TRBV5-5
ASSLEGQGSYQPQH
>TRBJ2-5|TRBV11-2
ASSTSTVQETQY
>TRBJ1-2|TRBV6-6
ASSPGTAFYGYT
>TRBJ1-2|TRBV7-9
ASSHRDFSYGYT
>TRBJ2-4|TRBV5-1
ASSRDRGGNIQY
>TRBJ2-1|TRBV4-1
ASSIRTGPAYNEQF
>TRBJ2-7|TRBV5-4
ASSQGLDDYEQY
>TRBJ2-7|TRBV5-6
ASSLWAGTYYEQY
>TRBJ2-7|TRBV4-3
ASSPRTSGSGDSYEQY
>TRBJ2-3|TRBV25-1
ASSEFVGSPTDTQY